This T cell receptor beta chain was profiled in a study of cytomegalovirus exposure and HLA in healthy donors. Study-level results: Usually a TCR sequence was rare, but some public TCRs were found in many donors.

The CDR3 has 15 residues. Trimming removed 1 base at V and 9 bases at J, with 18 bases between. Germline CDR1 reads LGHNA; CDR2 reads YNFKEQ. The PCR made use of 60 Vbeta and 13 Jbeta primers. Sequencing used immunoSEQ multiplex PCR; TCRdb keeps in-frame clones, though not all of them. The sample records 200,000 or so clones, around 81% being singletons. Remarks on this clone: The antigen is unknown.

The chain has TRBV4-2 and TRBJ1-1, with no clear D. Sample: PBMCs. The TCR comes from a young woman in good health and CMV-seropositive. For the CDR3, the DNA is TGTGCCAGCAGCCAAGGCGGGGAGGGATCCATGAAAGCTTTCTTT. This gives the protein CASSQGGEGSMKAFF.